The 25 T cell receptor beta chains listed next were all sequenced from one sample in a study of regulatory and conventional T cells in RAG deficiency. Genomic DNA came from blood conventional CD4+ T cells gated CD25-low CD127-high. Profiling relied on immunoSEQ multiplex PCR, and the TCRdb table lists in-frame clones only, not all of them. The sample holds about 50,000 clones; 70% to 90% are singletons and the top ten take roughly 0.51%. The sample was also linked to a second study, of regulatory T cells. Per that paper: The PCR used 52 TRBV and 13 TRBJ primers.

Sequenced sample: CD4+ effector T cells sorted from blood. These receptors were collected from a human donor in good health.

There are a few counts of this clone. This rearrangement joins TRBV19 to TRBJ1-5; TRBD1 agrees at 8 bases. The CDR3 runs 15 residues. CDR1 LNHDA and CDR2 SQIVND come from the germline V gene (reference sequence). With 4 bases clipped from V and 4 bases from J, the junction kept 6 bases outside the gene matches. In DNA, the CDR3 is TGTGCCAGTAGTAGAGATGGACAGGGAAATCAGCCCCAGCATTTT. It is translated as CASSRDGQGNQPQHF.

This clone was seen once. This sequence joins TRBV19 and TRBJ2-3; no firm D call. The CDR3 totals 18 residues. The germline V gene encodes CDR1 LNHDA and CDR2 SQIVND (reference sequence). The germline V and J ends were trimmed by 2 bases and 3 bases, with 21 bases remaining between them. The CDR3 DNA is TGTGCCAGTAGTATATTCCCGGCAACGTCTCAAAAGACAGATACGCAGTATTTT. Translating gives CASSIFPATSQKTDTQYF.

This sequence joins TRBV18 and TRBJ1-1; D is perhaps TRBD1 (5 bases). CDR3 length: 14 residues. The V end was cut by 6 bases, the J end by 0 bases, with 11 bases between. Germline-derived CDR1 and CDR2 are KGHSH and LQKENI. The CDR3 DNA is TGTGCCAGCTCTCGTCAGGGCCTGAACACTGAAGCTTTCTTT. This translates into CASSRQGLNTEAFF.

There are a few counts of this clone. The rearrangement joins TRBV5-3 to TRBJ1-5, with D unresolved. TRBV5-3 is treated as an ORF (open reading frame) with a function not yet certain. The CDR3 length is 11 residues. Deletions cut 1 base from V and 7 bases from J, with 3 bases between. The CDR3 loop reads CARSLRQPQHF. CDR3 coding DNA: TGTGCCAGAAGCTTGCGACAGCCCCAGCATTTT.

The chain combines TRBV19 with TRBJ1-5, with TRBD1 matching over 8 bases. The J segment lost 5 bases and the V segment lost 6 bases, leaving 6 bases of the junction unmatched. Germline V lookup: CDR1 LNHDA, CDR2 SQIVND (reference sequence). The CDR3 sequence is 14 residues long. The DNA for the CDR3 is TGTGCCAGTAGAGAAACAGGGGGTCATCAGCCCCAGCATTTT. Its translation is CASRETGGHQPQHF. Drawing the rest from reference TRBV19 and TRBJ1-5, the complete variable domain is DGGITQSPKYLFRKEGQNVTLSCEQNLNHDAMYWYRQDPGQGLRLIYYSQIVNDFQKGDIAEGYSVSREKKESFPLTVTSAQKNPTAFYLCASRETGGHQPQHFGDGTRLSIL.

The chain combines TRBV18 with TRBJ1-5; D is perhaps TRBD1 (5 bases). This CDR3 has 15 residues. V was trimmed by 3 bases and J by 6 bases, leaving 15 bases between them. Germline V gene lookup returns CDR1 KGHSH and CDR2 LQKENI. CDR3 loop: CASSPGEGKSQPQHF. In DNA form, the CDR3 reads TGTGCCAGCTCACCGGGTGAGGGGAAGAGTCAGCCCCAGCATTTT.

The chain links TRBV7-3 to TRBJ2-7; 8 nucleotides line up with TRBD2. The V segment lost 5 bases and the J segment 3 bases; nucleotides outside the gene matches: 12. CDR1 is SGHTA and CDR2 is FQGTGA in the germline V gene. The CDR3 is 16 residues long. The CDR3 DNA is TGTGCCAGCAGCCCCGGAGGTAGCGGGAAGAGCTACGAGCAGTACTTC. Encoded protein: CASSPGGSGKSYEQYF. The variable domain in full, with the rest retrieved from reference TRBV7-3 and TRBJ2-7, is GAGVSQTPSNKVTEKGKYVELRCDPISGHTALYWYRQSLGQGPEFLIYFQGTGAADDSGLPNDRFFAVRPEGSVSTLKIQRTERGDSAVYLCASSPGGSGKSYEQYFGPGTRLTVT.

V gene TRBV6-5 combines with J gene TRBJ2-5; D is unresolved. The CDR3 is 13 residues long. V was cut by 2 bases and J by 4 bases, with 8 bases left in between. Germline V lookup: CDR1 MNHEY, CDR2 SVGAGI. As DNA, the CDR3 is TGTGCCAGCAGTTACCACGGAACAGAGACCCAGTACTTC. Its translation: CASSYHGTETQYF.

The V and J genes are TRBV5-1 and TRBJ2-7; D is unclear. CDR3 length: 12 residues. The V and J ends lost 4 bases and 3 bases respectively, with 8 bases between them. The germline V gene has CDR1 SGHRS and CDR2 YFSETQ. This CDR3 is CASSQGLYEQYF. The CDR3 DNA sequence: TGCGCCAGCAGCCAAGGTCTCTACGAGCAGTACTTC.

In its sample, this clone was seen once. The genes are TRBV28 and TRBJ2-1; D uncertain. This CDR3 region has 12 residues. Germline CDR1 is MDHEN and CDR2 is SYDVKM. The V gene lost 5 bases and the J gene lost 10 bases, with 12 bases spanning the gap. CDR3 loop: CASSTRSREQFF. CDR3 nucleotides: TGTGCCAGCAGTACCCGTAGCCGAGAGCAGTTCTTC.

This sequence joins TRBV19 and TRBJ2-1; 10 nucleotides line up with TRBD1. Germline CDR1 reads LNHDA; CDR2 reads SQIVND (reference sequence). Trimming took 4 bases from V and 8 from J; bases not matched to a gene: 8. The CDR3 runs 15 residues. The CDR3 protein is CASSKGQGWVDEQFF. CDR3 bases: TGTGCCAGTAGTAAGGGACAGGGGTGGGTGGATGAGCAGTTCTTC.

The chain employs TRBV7-2 and TRBJ2-7; D is perhaps TRBD1 (6 bases). V lost 5 bases and J lost 7, with 21 bases in between. Looked up from germline, CDR1 is SGHTA and CDR2 is FQGNSA. CDR3 length: 15 amino acids. Written as DNA, the CDR3 is TGTGCCAGCAGCGTCGGACAGACCCAGAATCTGGAGCAGTACTTC. This sequence encodes CASSVGQTQNLEQYF. The variable domain in full, with the rest retrieved from reference TRBV7-2 and TRBJ2-7, is GAGVSQSPSNKVTEKGKDVELRCDPISGHTALYWYRQSLGQGLEFLIYFQGNSAPDKSGLPSDRFSAERTGGSVSTLTIQRTQQEDSAVYLCASSVGQTQNLEQYFGPGTRLTVT.

The chain combines TRBV7-3 with TRBJ2-5, with 7 bases aligning to TRBD1. Germline V gives CDR1 SGHTA, CDR2 FQGTGA. This CDR3 comprises 15 residues. V lost 1 base and J lost 1; bases outside the gene matches: 3. CDR3: CASSLSGTVQETQYF. The CDR3, as DNA: TGTGCCAGCAGCTTAAGTGGGACAGTCCAAGAGACCCAGTACTTC.

V is TRBV5-1 and J is TRBJ1-6; 9 bases match TRBD1. Germline lookup yields CDR1 SGHRS and CDR2 YFSETQ. The CDR3 runs 20 residues. The V segment lost 4 bases and the J segment 8 bases; nucleotides outside the gene matches: 22. The chain's CDR3 is CASSRAPGTGKGGWDSPLHF. The DNA of the CDR3 is TGCGCCAGCAGCAGAGCGCCTGGGACAGGGAAGGGCGGTTGGGATTCACCCCTCCACTTT.

The chain combines TRBV6-4 with TRBJ2-1; possibly TRBD2 for D (6 bases). V was trimmed by 5 bases and J by 5 bases, leaving 16 bases between them. Germline CDR1 and CDR2: MRHNA and SNTAGT. The CDR3 runs 15 residues. The CDR3 sequence: CASSPVSGSNNEQFF. In DNA form, the CDR3 reads TGTGCCAGCAGTCCCGTTAGCGGATCCAACAATGAGCAGTTCTTC.

The rearrangement links TRBV7-6 to TRBJ2-1; TRBD2 matches 10 bases. V lost 5 bases, J lost 6 bases, and 13 bases stayed unmatched. Germline-derived CDR1 and CDR2 are SGHVS and FNYEAQ. The CDR3 contains 17 residues. For the CDR3, the DNA is TGTGCCAGCAGCGTGGCGACCCTAGCGGGAGTTGGCAATGAGCAGTTCTTC. It codes for CASSVATLAGVGNEQFF.

The chain combines TRBV18 with TRBJ2-5; 9 bases align to TRBD1. The germline CDR1 and CDR2 sequences are KGHSH and LQKENI. Trimming removed 5 bases from V and 2 bases from J; junction bases left unmatched: 6. The CDR3 length is 15 residues. CDR3: CASSVNRGQQETQYF. The CDR3 DNA is TGTGCCAGCTCAGTTAACAGGGGGCAACAAGAGACCCAGTACTTC. Together with reference TRBV18 and TRBJ2-5, the CDR3 gives the full variable domain: NAGVMQNPRHLVRRRGQEARLRCSPMKGHSHVYWYRQLPEEGLKFMVYLQKENIIDESGMPKERFSAEFPKEGPSILRIQQVVRGDSAAYFCASSVNRGQQETQYFGPGTRLLVL.

The chain combines TRBV30 with TRBJ1-2; D not certain. V gave up 1 base and J gave up 10 bases, with 13 bases separating them. CDR1 and CDR2 (germline): GTSNPN, SVGIG (reference sequence). The CDR3 contains 12 residues. The CDR3 DNA follows: TGTGCCTGGAGTGGATGGGAGATCGACTACACCTTC. It yields the protein CAWSGWEIDYTF.

Only one count was recorded for this clone. This chain joins TRBV9 and TRBJ2-1, with 9 bases matching TRBD2. Germline lookup yields CDR1 SGDLS and CDR2 YYNGEE. This CDR3 is built from 16 residues. V lost 0 bases to trimming and J lost 0 bases; unmatched junction nucleotides: 1. CDR3 coding DNA: TGTGCCAGCAGCGTAGGGACTAGCGTCTCCTACAATGAGCAGTTCTTC. Its protein is CASSVGTSVSYNEQFF. Using reference TRBV9 and TRBJ2-1 for the parts outside the CDR3, the full variable domain is DSGVTQTPKHLITATGQRVTLRCSPRSGDLSVYWYQQSLDQGLQFLIQYYNGEERAKGNILERFSAQQFPDLHSELNLSSLELGDSALYFCASSVGTSVSYNEQFFGPGTRLTVL.

This clone was picked up a small number of times. The V and J genes are TRBV15 and TRBJ2-2; 7 bases are a match to TRBD2. The CDR3 spans 15 residues. CDR1 is LNHNV, CDR2 YYDKDF, per germline (reference sequence). V shed 3 bases, J shed 6 bases, and the junction held 7 bases outside the gene matches. The CDR3 region is CATSRVAGDSGELFF. The CDR3 DNA follows: TGTGCCACCAGCAGGGTGGCGGGAGACTCCGGGGAGCTGTTTTTT.

The chain joins TRBV6-1 to TRBJ1-1; the D is unclear. Germline V CDR1 and CDR2: MNHNS, SASEGT. The CDR3 is 15 amino acids. The V end lost 5 bases, the J end lost 4 bases, and 17 bases lay between the germline ends. This CDR3 reads CASSTRPSFGTEAFF. As DNA, the CDR3 is TGTGCCAGCAGTACCAGACCCTCTTTCGGCACTGAAGCTTTCTTT.

The chain employs TRBV27 and TRBJ2-7, with D unclear. The V end was cut by 0 bases, the J end by 3 bases, with 9 bases between. Germline V gene data show CDR1 as MNHEY and CDR2 as SMNVEV (reference sequence). CDR3 size: 14 residues. The CDR3 DNA follows: TGTGCCAGCAGTTTATCGTGGCTGAACTACGAGCAGTACTTC. As protein: CASSLSWLNYEQYF.

The CDR3 DNA reads as TGTGCCAGTTCGGGACCCGACAGGCACATTCAGTACTTC. Amino acids: CASSGPDRHIQYF. The chain links TRBV9 to TRBJ2-4; D may be TRBD1 (6 bases). Germline CDR1 and CDR2: SGDLS and YYNGEE. This CDR3 is 13 amino acids long. The ends were cut back, 8 bases at V and 8 bases at J, with 17 bases in the middle. The full variable domain, in which reference TRBV9 and TRBJ2-4 provide the parts outside the CDR3, is DSGVTQTPKHLITATGQRVTLRCSPRSGDLSVYWYQQSLDQGLQFLIQYYNGEERAKGNILERFSAQQFPDLHSELNLSSLELGDSALYFCASSGPDRHIQYFGAGTRLSVL.

This clone has only one observation. This chain's CDR3 is CASSSGEVTQYF. CDR3 bases: TGTGCCAGCAGCTCGGGGGAGGTAACGCAGTATTTT. This chain joins TRBV7-9 and TRBJ2-3; possible D gene TRBD2, 6 bases. Trimming took 4 bases from V and 9 from J, leaving 11 bases between them. This CDR3 has 12 residues. Per the germline V gene, CDR1 is SEHNR and CDR2 is FQNEAQ (reference sequence).

The J gene is TRBJ1-3, the V gene TRBV7-2; 7 nucleotides agree with TRBD1. Looked up from germline, CDR1 is SGHTA and CDR2 is FQGNSA. The trim removed 5 bases at V and 0 bases at J, leaving 10 bases unmatched. This CDR3 region has 17 residues. The CDR3 loop reads CASSRGTEHLSGNTIYF. The CDR3 DNA follows: TGTGCCAGCAGCCGCGGGACAGAGCACCTCTCTGGAAACACCATATATTTT.